Below, 6 T cell receptor beta chains from the same sample are listed, as sequenced in a study of blood T cell repertoires in COVID-19. Sequencing was performed with immunoSEQ multiplex PCR; in TCRdb, only in-frame clones are kept and a portion is missing. The table shows around 300,000 clones, with about 85% occurring only once. Sequencing was done on a sample of peripheral blood. All receptors derive from a man aged 18 to 29 with active or convalescent COVID-19.

The chain recombines TRBV4-1 with TRBJ1-1; D is undetermined. The length of the CDR3 is 14 residues. V gave up 1 base and J gave up 4 bases, with 10 bases separating them. Per the germline V gene, CDR1 is MGHRA and CDR2 is YSYEKL. This chain's CDR3 is CASSQGRSGTEAFF. The CDR3 coding sequence is TGCGCCAGCAGCCAAGGACGATCGGGCACTGAAGCTTTCTTT.

The chain links TRBV2 to TRBJ2-3; 8 bases agree with TRBD2. Germline CDR1 is SNHLY and CDR2 is FYNNEI. Trimming cost V 6 bases and J 5 bases; bases outside gene matches: 7. The CDR3 contains 14 residues. CDR3 amino acids: CASRGAGGIDTQYF. CDR3 in DNA: TGTGCCAGCAGGGGTGCGGGAGGCATAGATACGCAGTATTTT.

This clone was picked up one time. The chain is built from TRBV3-1 (or the pseudogene TRBV3-2) and TRBJ2-7, with 8 bases that match TRBD1. After removal of 2 bases from V and 5 bases from J, the junction contained 2 bases not matched to a gene. Germline-derived CDR1 and CDR2 are LGHDT and YNNKEL (reference sequence). This CDR3 has 13 amino acids. The CDR3 nucleotides are TGTGCCAGCAGCCAAAGGACAGGGCACGAGCAGTACTTC. It translates to CASSQRTGHEQYF.

V usage is TRBV14 and J usage is TRBJ2-7; 8 nucleotides agree with TRBD1. This CDR3 region has 14 residues. From germline, CDR1 is SGHDN and CDR2 FVKESK. V lost 6 bases, J lost 0 bases, and 4 bases stayed unmatched. The CDR3 DNA is TGTGCCAGCAGTCGACAGGGGTACTCCTACGAGCAGTACTTC. Amino acid sequence: CASSRQGYSYEQYF.

The gene calls are TRBV13 and TRBJ2-1; 11 nucleotides agree with TRBD2. The J segment lost 2 bases and the V segment lost 2 bases, leaving 2 bases of the junction unmatched. The germline CDR1 and CDR2 sequences are PRHDT and FYEKMQ (reference sequence). This CDR3 is built from 16 residues. CDR3 coding DNA: TGTGCCAGCAGCTTAACTAGCGGGGGCCCCTACAATGAGCAGTTCTTC. Translated: CASSLTSGGPYNEQFF. The full variable domain, rest sourced from reference TRBV13 and TRBJ2-1, is AAGVIQSPRHLIKEKRETATLKCYPIPRHDTVYWYQQGPGQDPQFLISFYEKMQSDKGSIPDRFSAQQFSDYHSELNMSSLELGDSALYFCASSLTSGGPYNEQFFGPGTRLTVL.

The genes are TRBV19 and TRBJ1-1, with D possibly being TRBD1 (5 bases). The CDR3 covers 15 residues. In germline, CDR1 is LNHDA, CDR2 SQIVND (reference sequence). V was clipped by 1 base and J by 1 base, with 10 bases between them. The DNA of the CDR3 is TGTGCCAGTAGTATAGTAATGGGGGGGAACACTGAAGCTTTCTTT. Amino acid sequence: CASSIVMGGNTEAFF.